This record looks at one T cell receptor beta chain sequence and its context. Sequenced by immunoSEQ multiplex PCR; TCRdb stores in-frame clones only, minus some. This sample carries fewer than 300,000 clones, approximately 92% of them seen once, and the ten largest clones take 1% to 1.3%. The data belong to a study of blood T cell repertoires in COVID-19. All enrollees were about 18 to 90 years old and from fewer than 30 US areas. This CDR3 contains 13 residues. The germline V gene encodes CDR1 MNHEY and CDR2 SVGAGI. V dropped 6 bases and J dropped 3 bases, with 12 bases sitting between them. The sample taken for sequencing was PBMCs or T cells enriched from blood (not recorded which). The receptor comes from a woman in her thirties who had recovered from COVID-19. The chain uses TRBV6-5 and TRBJ2-7; D gene unclear. The CDR3 region is CASRVTQLYEQYF. In nucleotides, the CDR3 is TGTGCCAGCAGGGTGACTCAACTCTACGAGCAGTACTTC.